What follows is one T cell receptor beta chain and its context. Its specificity is unknown. TCRdb re-analysed the reads in MiXCR, keeping a single row per CDR3 protein. The data show 110,000 or so distinct CDR3 sequences, with 30% to 35% seen just once and roughly 40% held by the top ten. The data originate from a study of T cell repertoires in cytomegalovirus infection. As for the study in general: Recently described HLA-C-restricted plus well-studied HLA-B-restricted CMV epitopes were used. Public TCR beta signatures marked donors with CMV infection and the matching HLA.

The CDR3 runs to 15 residues. Trimming stripped 2 bases from V and 2 bases from J, with 12 bases between. Germline V gives CDR1 MNHNY, CDR2 SVGAGI (reference sequence). The study, taken as a whole, reports: The response measured ex vivo was dominated by TCR beta clonotypes (HLA-C-restricted and CMV-specific). Carriers of CMV and the relevant HLA type were discriminated by public TCR beta frequency.

The sequencing used CD8+ T cells from cultured PBMCs, collected from culture after CMV antigen stimulation. The chain has TRBV6-6 and TRBJ2-5; possibly TRBD1 or TRBD2 for D (5 bases each). The sequence derives from a human donor in good health (CMV status not recorded). Some clones in this sample may be carry-over from other donors' samples. CDR3 loop: CASSYTRQFQETQYF. In DNA, the CDR3 is TGTGCCAGCAGTTACACTAGACAGTTTCAAGAGACCCAGTACTTC.